This T cell receptor (beta chain) was recovered during a study of blood T cell repertoires in COVID-19. Overall study context: Donors in the United States, Italy and Spain gave samples during acute or convalescent COVID-19. Nucleic acid was either cDNA or gDNA, and it came from T cells, B-cell-depleted T cells, or PBMCs.

Study processing details: Using reference gene primer amplification, nucleated cell counts were estimated. Sequencing was performed with immunoSEQ multiplex PCR; in TCRdb, only in-frame clones are kept and a portion is missing. Clone size and the V and J calls come from that table; the DNA yielded D and trimming. This repertoire shows roughly 200,000 clones, roughly 78% found once; its top ten account for roughly 2.8%. V lost 4 bases and J lost 8; bases outside the gene matches: 7. This CDR3 comprises 13 residues. This clonotype originated in an elderly woman with active or convalescent COVID-19. The chain employs TRBV12-3 or TRBV12-4 and TRBJ1-2, with TRBD1 matching over 7 bases. Specimen: peripheral blood. CDR3 coding DNA: TGTGCCAGCAGTTACGACAGGGTAGGCGGCTACACCTTC. Amino acids: CASSYDRVGGYTF.